Each of the 5 T cell receptor beta chains below was sequenced from the same sample in a study of shared clonotypes between healthy human individuals. TCRdb's copy holds only in-frame clones and misses some; the assay was immunoSEQ multiplex PCR. The sample contains millions of clones, approximately 95% of which appear only once. Cells designated naive CD8 were CD45RO-negative and were positively selected for CCR7, with terminally differentiated effector memory CD45RA+ cells excluded. Specimen: naive CD8+ T cells sorted from blood. These receptors came from a man between 18 and 35 years old in good health.

The chain is built from TRBV29-1 and TRBJ1-2; D not certain. The germline CDR1 and CDR2 sequences are SQVTM and ANQGSEA. CDR3 length: 12 residues. V was trimmed by 6 bases and J by 4 bases, leaving 12 bases between them. Here the CDR3 DNA reads TGCAGCGTGGACGGACTTGGCTATGGCTACACCTTC. Amino acids: CSVDGLGYGYTF.

V is TRBV9 and J is TRBJ2-3; D is tentatively TRBD1 or TRBD2 (5 bases each). The CDR3 sequence is 16 residues long. V was cut by 4 bases and J by 0 bases, with 15 bases left in between. Germline CDR1 and CDR2: SGDLS and YYNGEE. The CDR3 region has the DNA TGTGCCAGCAGCTTCTCCGGGGCCTCTAGCACAGATACGCAGTATTTT. Its translation: CASSFSGASSTDTQYF.

In the case of this clone: This specimen includes other DNA sequences encoding the same CDR3. The chain couples TRBV27 to TRBJ1-5, with a tentative D call TRBD1 (6 bases). Germline V gene lookup returns CDR1 MNHEY and CDR2 SMNVEV (reference sequence). V was clipped by 1 base and J by 7 bases, with 11 bases between them. The CDR3 extends over 14 amino acids. In DNA form, the CDR3 reads TGTGCCAGCAGTTTATTGGGGGCAGGGCAGCCCCAGCATTTT. This gives the protein CASSLLGAGQPQHF.

The chain couples TRBV27 to TRBJ1-1; tentatively, D is TRBD1 (6 bases). Germline CDR1 and CDR2: MNHEY and SMNVEV (reference sequence). This CDR3 spans 14 amino acids. V lost 5 bases, J lost 2 bases, and 12 bases lay in between. In nucleotides, the CDR3 is TGTGCCAGCAGTCTTCAGGGGAAAAACACTGAAGCTTTCTTT. This encodes CASSLQGKNTEAFF.

The chain couples TRBV28 to TRBJ1-4, with D unresolved. The CDR3 is 14 residues long. The germline V gene encodes CDR1 MDHEN and CDR2 SYDVKM. V dropped 6 bases and J dropped 8 bases, with 16 bases sitting between them. The CDR3 reads CASSTTAGGEKLFF. CDR3 coding DNA: TGTGCCAGCAGCACGACGGCCGGAGGGGAAAAACTGTTTTTT.